The 13 T cell receptor beta chains given below trace back to one sample, sequenced in a study of cytomegalovirus exposure and HLA in healthy donors (dated by TCRdb to between 2016 and 2019). Libraries were constructed by the immunoSEQ multiplex PCR assay. TCRdb holds this immuneACCESS table with in-frame rearrangements only. Some clones are missing; in checked studies, unresolved V genes explain under half, and the rest has no known cause. The sample includes tens of thousands of clones, with less than 90% observed a single time. Over 10% of the sample goes to the ten largest clones. The sample was PBMCs. All receptors come from a young woman in good health and CMV-seropositive.

The chain employs TRBV7-9 and TRBJ1-1; tentatively, D is TRBD1 (5 bases). This CDR3 is built from 13 residues. V lost 3 bases to trimming and J lost 7 bases, with 12 bases between them. CDR1 is SEHNR, CDR2 FQNEAQ, per germline (reference sequence). The CDR3 loop is CASSFEQAYEAFF. CDR3 sequence (DNA): TGTGCCAGCAGCTTCGAACAGGCGTATGAAGCTTTCTTT.

The rearrangement links TRBV6-5 to TRBJ1-1, with TRBD1 as a possible D gene (6 bases). This CDR3 has 16 residues. The V gene's germline CDR1 is MNHEY and CDR2 SVGAGI. V dropped 0 bases and J dropped 4 bases, with 15 bases sitting between them. The CDR3 nucleotides are TGTGCCAGCAGTTACTCCCTCACAGGGTTGGGCACTGAAGCTTTCTTT. This sequence encodes CASSYSLTGLGTEAFF.

This clone was detected once. The chain is built from TRBV11-3 and TRBJ2-1, with 8 bases fitting TRBD1. Trimming at V came to 4 bases and at J to 3 bases, leaving 5 bases not matched to a gene. Per germline, CDR1 SGHNT and CDR2 YENEEA. The CDR3 length is 15 residues. In DNA form, the CDR3 reads TGTGCCAGCAGCTCACAGGGGGGTGTCTACAATGAGCAGTTCTTC. Its translation is CASSSQGGVYNEQFF.

V usage is TRBV19 and J usage is TRBJ2-3, with 10 bases matching TRBD2. V shed 5 bases and J 1 base; nucleotides not matched to a gene: 3. The CDR3 runs to 15 residues. Germline loops: CDR1 LNHDA, CDR2 SQIVND (reference sequence). This CDR3 reads CASSPTSGGTDTQYF. In DNA, the CDR3 is TGTGCCAGTAGTCCCACTAGCGGGGGCACAGATACGCAGTATTTT. Filled out from reference TRBV19 and TRBJ2-3, the complete variable domain reads DGGITQSPKYLFRKEGQNVTLSCEQNLNHDAMYWYRQDPGQGLRLIYYSQIVNDFQKGDIAEGYSVSREKKESFPLTVTSAQKNPTAFYLCASSPTSGGTDTQYFGPGTRLTVL.

This clone was detected once. The V and J genes are TRBV28 and TRBJ2-7; TRBD2 matches 7 bases. The germline gives CDR1 MDHEN, CDR2 SYDVKM. This CDR3 is 16 amino acids long. Unmatched junction bases numbered 13, after V lost 5 bases and J lost 3 bases. CDR3 protein: CASSGYPGGGFYEQYF. The CDR3 region has the DNA TGTGCCAGCAGTGGATACCCGGGCGGGGGATTCTACGAGCAGTACTTC.

This chain links TRBV28 with TRBJ2-1; 10 bases map to TRBD2. Germline values: CDR1 MDHEN, CDR2 SYDVKM. This CDR3 is 15 amino acids long. Unmatched junction bases numbered 11, after V lost 7 bases and J lost 8 bases. The CDR3 coding sequence is TGTGCCAGCACCCCCTATAGCGGGGGGCTCGATGAGCAGTTCTTC. The encoded protein is CASTPYSGGLDEQFF. The variable domain in full, completed from reference TRBV28 and TRBJ2-1, reads DVKVTQSSRYLVKRTGEKVFLECVQDMDHENMFWYRQDPGLGLRLIYFSYDVKMKEKGDIPEGYSVSREKKERFSLILESASTNQTSMYLCASTPYSGGLDEQFFGPGTRLTVL.

This clone was found once. This chain joins TRBV28 and TRBJ2-5, with D possibly TRBD2 on 6 matching bases. CDR3 length equals 13 residues. Germline CDR1 reads MDHEN; CDR2 reads SYDVKM. The ends were cut back, 8 bases at V and 5 bases at J, with 15 bases in the middle. The CDR3 DNA is TGTGCCAGCCAAGACAGCGCGGGGGAGACCCAGTACTTC. This gives the protein CASQDSAGETQYF.

J is TRBJ1-5 and V is TRBV4-3, with a tentative D call TRBD1 (5 bases). V was trimmed by 0 bases and J by 7 bases, leaving 10 bases between them. This CDR3 has 14 residues. The germline CDR1 and CDR2 sequences are LGHNA and YSLEER. CDR3 sequence (DNA): TGCGCCAGCAGCCAAGAGAGCGGGGCCCAGCCCCAGCATTTT. Its protein product is CASSQESGAQPQHF.

V gene TRBV7-2 combines with J gene TRBJ2-1; D is perhaps TRBD1 (6 bases). CDR1 is SGHTA and CDR2 is FQGNSA in the germline V gene. Trimming cost V 5 bases and J 9 bases, with 17 bases left between them. The CDR3 length is 14 residues. The CDR3, as DNA: TGTGCCAGCAGCCCCCGGCGACAGGCAACTGAGCAGTTCTTC. It yields the protein CASSPRRQATEQFF.

V is TRBV4-1 and J is TRBJ1-1, with a weak D call TRBD1 (5 bases). The germline V and J ends were trimmed by 1 base and 1 base, with 16 bases remaining between them. Germline CDR1 is MGHRA and CDR2 is YSYEKL. The CDR3 spans 17 residues. DNA for the CDR3: TGCGCCAGCAGCCAAGGGCCGGTCGGAGGGACGAACACTGAAGCTTTCTTT. Amino acids: CASSQGPVGGTNTEAFF.

The gene calls are TRBV30 and TRBJ2-7, with TRBD2 as a possible D gene (5 bases). V was trimmed by 2 bases and J by 7 bases, leaving 15 bases between them. Germline lookup yields CDR1 GTSNPN and CDR2 SVGIG (reference sequence). CDR3 length equals 13 residues. Written as DNA, the CDR3 is TGTGCCTGGAGTCAGAGGGCCTCGGGTGAGCAGTACTTC. Protein: CAWSQRASGEQYF.

This chain joins TRBV28 and TRBJ1-5; no definite D call. V was clipped by 8 bases and J by 4 bases, with 9 bases between them. Germline CDR1 is MDHEN and CDR2 is SYDVKM. This CDR3 spans 12 amino acids. CDR3 residues: CASHMVNQPQHF. The CDR3 DNA is TGTGCCAGCCACATGGTAAATCAGCCCCAGCATTTT.

The chain is built from TRBV6-1 and TRBJ1-4, with D unclear. The CDR3 contains 15 residues. Germline-derived CDR1 and CDR2 are MNHNS and SASEGT. The V end was cut by 3 bases, the J end by 3 bases, with 11 bases between. CDR3 nucleotides: TGTGCCAGCAGTGAGTCCATGGGAGCTAATGAAAAACTGTTTTTT. Translating gives CASSESMGANEKLFF.